This section outlines one T cell receptor beta chain sequence together with its context. This clonotype was detected many times. What antigen it recognizes has not been identified. No clone much larger than this one lies a single base away; base qualities are absent. This sample is part of a study of T cell repertoires in cytomegalovirus infection (dated by TCRdb to about 2019). In the study overall: Recently identified HLA-C-restricted CMV epitopes, whose presentation resists viral immunomodulation, were targeted by peptide stimulations together with well-studied HLA-B-restricted epitopes. Donor HLA type was relevant to the analysis, as public TCR beta signatures indicated carriage of CMV infection together with the matching HLA type.

The meaning of the sample's treatment or condition label: in vitro stimulation with specific CMV peptide epitopes to enrich CMV-specific T cells. Measured from the cysteine to the phenylalanine, the CDR3 is 16 residues long. Of the read, only the CDR3 DNA is kept; its 48 bases are in frame from base 1. Sequences SGHTA (CDR1) and FQGNSA (CDR2) are obtained from the germline V gene. From V the trimming removes 0 bases and from J it removes 5 bases, while the gene matches leave 7 bases of the junction unaccounted for. Sequencing relied on an Illumina HiSeq 1500. The public reads were quality trimmed at Q25 with fastp and then assembled into clones with MiXCR by TCRdb, keeping productive beta chains. Rows with one shared CDR3 protein collapse into an entry with the most common genes and DNA. The sample records approximately 730,000 distinct CDR3 sequences, roughly 36% of which are singletons. The top ten hold over 15% of the sample.

Points the paper makes about the study in general: In both this cohort and an independent roughly 350-donor cohort, the cumulative frequency of public TCR beta family members distinguished carriers of CMV infection plus the relevant HLA type. The ex vivo response was dominated by HLA-C-restricted CMV-specific TCR beta clonotypes, and the single most frequent clonotype in two of eight donors was supplied by these HLA-C-restricted clonotypes.

This TCR derives from a human donor in good health (CMV status not recorded). Some clones in this sample may be carry-over from other donors' samples. The V gene is TRBV7-2 and the J gene is TRBJ2-7; the junction holds 10 bases that match TRBD2. The sequenced sample was cultured PBMCs, obtained from culture after CMV antigen stimulation. The CDR3 protein sequence reads: CASSLAQLAGQHEQYF. The bases are TGTGCCAGCAGCTTAGCGCAACTAGCGGGACAACACGAGCAGTACTTC.